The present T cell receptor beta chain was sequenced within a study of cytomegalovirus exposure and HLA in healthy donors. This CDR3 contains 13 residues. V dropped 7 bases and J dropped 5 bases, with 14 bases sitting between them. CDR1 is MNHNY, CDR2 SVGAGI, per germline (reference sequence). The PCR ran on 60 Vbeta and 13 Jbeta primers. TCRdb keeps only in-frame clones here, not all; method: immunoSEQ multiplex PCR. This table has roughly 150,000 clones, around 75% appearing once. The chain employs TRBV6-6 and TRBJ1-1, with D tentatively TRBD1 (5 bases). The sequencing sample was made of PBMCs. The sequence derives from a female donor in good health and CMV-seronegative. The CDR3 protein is CASTTSGGTEAFF. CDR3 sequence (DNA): TGTGCCAGCACCACATCGGGGGGAACTGAAGCTTTCTTT.